Listed below are T cell receptor beta chains from one sample, sequenced in a study of blood T cell repertoires in COVID-19. The assay was immunoSEQ multiplex PCR, and TCRdb's table has in-frame clones only and misses some. This table has approximately 170,000 clones, approximately 85% appearing once. The sequenced sample consisted of peripheral blood. All receptors come from a man in his fifties or sixties who had recovered from COVID-19. CDR3s include the opening cysteine and the closing phenylalanine or tryptophan. The D gene is left open where the match is weak. The size field is filled for only some rows; it gives once, few, many or a size class.

d_call: TRBD1
j_call: TRBJ1-2
cdr3_length: 13
clone_size: -
v_call: TRBV7-3
cdr3_aa: CASSSTGGEGYTF
cdr3_nt: TGTGCCAGCAGTTCGACAGGGGGCGAAGGCTACACCTTC

d_call: -
j_call: TRBJ2-5
cdr3_length: 14
clone_size: -
v_call: TRBV3-1/TRBV3-2
cdr3_aa: CASSQGSVGETQYF
cdr3_nt: TGTGCCAGCAGCCAAGGTAGCGTGGGAGAGACCCAGTACTTC

d_call: -
j_call: TRBJ1-1
cdr3_length: 13
clone_size: few
v_call: TRBV7-9
cdr3_aa: CASSLSLNTEAFF
cdr3_nt: TGTGCCAGCAGCTTAAGCTTAAACACTGAAGCTTTCTTT

d_call: TRBD1
j_call: TRBJ1-1
cdr3_length: 18
clone_size: -
v_call: TRBV10-3
cdr3_aa: CAISESETGGAGNTEAFF
cdr3_nt: TGTGCCATCAGTGAGTCAGAGACAGGGGGCGCGGGGAACACTGAAGCTTTCTTT

d_call: -
j_call: TRBJ2-3
cdr3_length: 14
clone_size: -
v_call: TRBV5-4
cdr3_aa: CASSLDRGTDTQYF
cdr3_nt: TGTGCCAGCAGCTTGGACAGGGGCACAGATACGCAGTATTTT

d_call: -
j_call: TRBJ2-1
cdr3_length: 16
clone_size: -
v_call: TRBV3-1/TRBV3-2
cdr3_aa: CASSPWRGPRDNEQFF
cdr3_nt: TGTGCCAGCAGTCCGTGGCGGGGGCCCCGCGACAATGAGCAGTTCTTC

d_call: -
j_call: TRBJ1-5
cdr3_length: 14
clone_size: few
v_call: TRBV2
cdr3_aa: CASNEQASNQPQHF
cdr3_nt: TGTGCCAGCAACGAACAGGCATCAAATCAGCCCCAGCATTTT

d_call: TRBD1
j_call: TRBJ1-4
cdr3_length: 15
clone_size: -
v_call: TRBV5-1
cdr3_aa: CASSLTTGGQEKLFF
cdr3_nt: TGCGCCAGCAGCTTGACAACAGGGGGACAAGAAAAACTGTTTTTT

d_call: TRBD2
j_call: TRBJ2-7
cdr3_length: 16
clone_size: -
v_call: TRBV5-1
cdr3_aa: CASSLEAGGTGHEQYF
cdr3_nt: TGCGCCAGCAGCTTGGAAGCGGGGGGGACAGGCCACGAGCAGTACTTC

d_call: TRBD1
j_call: TRBJ2-3
cdr3_length: 18
clone_size: -
v_call: TRBV18
cdr3_aa: CASSLSEWTGAFSDTQYF
cdr3_nt: TGTGCCAGCTCACTTTCGGAATGGACAGGGGCTTTTTCAGATACGCAGTATTTT

d_call: TRBD1
j_call: TRBJ1-1
cdr3_length: 15
clone_size: -
v_call: TRBV5-1
cdr3_aa: CASSVEAAGGTEAFF
cdr3_nt: TGCGCCAGCAGCGTAGAAGCCGCAGGGGGCACTGAAGCTTTCTTT

d_call: TRBD1
j_call: TRBJ1-2
cdr3_length: 13
clone_size: -
v_call: TRBV3-1/TRBV3-2
cdr3_aa: CASSLTGDYGYTF
cdr3_nt: TGTGCCAGCAGCCTAACAGGGGACTATGGCTACACCTTC

d_call: -
j_call: TRBJ2-4
cdr3_length: 14
clone_size: -
v_call: TRBV7-2
cdr3_aa: CASSEDIAKNIQYF
cdr3_nt: TGTGCCAGCAGCGAAGACATAGCCAAAAACATTCAGTACTTC

d_call: TRBD1
j_call: TRBJ2-7
cdr3_length: 16
clone_size: -
v_call: TRBV3-1/TRBV3-2
cdr3_aa: CASSRSSTGISYEQYF
cdr3_nt: TGTGCCAGCAGCCGGTCGTCGACAGGGATCTCCTACGAGCAGTACTTC

d_call: -
j_call: TRBJ1-4
cdr3_length: 13
clone_size: -
v_call: TRBV6-5
cdr3_aa: CASSGNPFEKLFF
cdr3_nt: TGTGCCAGCAGCGGGAATCCTTTTGAAAAACTGTTTTTT

d_call: -
j_call: TRBJ1-1
cdr3_length: 15
clone_size: -
v_call: TRBV4-1
cdr3_aa: CASSQVGGRNTEAFF
cdr3_nt: TGCGCCAGCAGCCAAGTAGGGGGAAGAAACACTGAAGCTTTCTTT

d_call: -
j_call: TRBJ2-3
cdr3_length: 17
clone_size: -
v_call: TRBV11-2
cdr3_aa: CASSPLSGYPNTDTQYF
cdr3_nt: TGTGCCAGCAGCCCCCTGTCGGGGTATCCAAACACAGATACGCAGTATTTT

d_call: -
j_call: TRBJ1-1
cdr3_length: 12
clone_size: few
v_call: TRBV6-1
cdr3_aa: CASSDIDSWAFF
cdr3_nt: TGTGCCAGCAGTGATATTGACAGTTGGGCTTTCTTT

d_call: TRBD1
j_call: TRBJ2-7
cdr3_length: 15
clone_size: -
v_call: TRBV18
cdr3_aa: CASSPPRGSENEQYF
cdr3_nt: TGTGCCAGCTCACCACCCAGGGGGAGTGAGAACGAGCAGTACTTC

d_call: -
j_call: TRBJ2-7
cdr3_length: 11
clone_size: -
v_call: TRBV28
cdr3_aa: CASSRQDEQYF
cdr3_nt: TGTGCCAGCAGCCGACAGGACGAGCAGTACTTC